A selection of T cell receptor beta chains follows, all from one sample in a study of blood T cell repertoires in COVID-19. TCRdb's table, derived via immunoSEQ multiplex PCR, lists solely in-frame clones and lacks some. The sample gives 490,000 or so clones, about 85% of which show up once; around 7.9% is in the top ten. The sequencing sample was made of PBMCs or T cells enriched from blood (not recorded which). Receptor source: a woman aged 55-75 years who had recovered from COVID-19. CDR3s include the opening cysteine and the closing phenylalanine or tryptophan. A D gene is named only where the DNA matches it firmly. Clone sizes are given selectively: once, few, many, or a class where the clone is expanded.

j_gene,v_gene,d_gene,abundance,CDR3aa,CDR3nt
TRBJ1-6,TRBV7-9,-,-,CASSLGGSYNSPLHF,TGTGCCAGCAGCTTAGGAGGATCCTATAATTCACCCCTCCACTTT
TRBJ1-5,TRBV2,-,-,CASRKGGGDQPQHF,TGTGCCAGCAGAAAGGGGGGGGGTGATCAGCCCCAGCATTTT
TRBJ1-2,TRBV11-3,-,-,CASSLDPAGNYGYTF,TGTGCCAGCAGCTTAGATCCCGCAGGGAACTATGGCTACACCTTC
TRBJ1-2,TRBV19,-,-,CASSITTGHYGYTF,TGTGCCAGTAGTATCACGACAGGACACTATGGCTACACCTTC
TRBJ1-2,TRBV12-3/TRBV12-4,-,-,CASSLRGEGGYTF,TGTGCCAGCAGTTTACGGGGTGAAGGGGGCTACACCTTC
TRBJ1-4,TRBV4-1,-,-,CASSQGLGRTNEKLFF,TGCGCCAGCAGCCAAGGCTTGGGCAGGACAAATGAAAAACTGTTTTTT
TRBJ1-6,TRBV10-3,-,-,CAIIGKWHRDSYNSPLHF,TGTGCCATCATCGGAAAATGGCACAGGGACTCCTATAATTCACCCCTCCACTTT
TRBJ1-4,TRBV2,-,-,CASSEDLTDEKLFF,TGTGCCAGCAGTGAAGACTTGACAGATGAAAAACTGTTTTTT
TRBJ1-2,TRBV2,-,few,CASEDSNYGYTF,TGTGCCAGCGAGGACAGTAACTATGGCTACACCTTC
TRBJ2-1,TRBV5-4,TRBD1,-,CASSLGQGAYNEQFF,TGTGCCAGCAGCCTAGGACAGGGGGCTTACAATGAGCAGTTCTTC
TRBJ1-1,TRBV12-5,-,-,CASGRQGNTEAFF,TGTGCTAGTGGTCGCCAGGGTAACACTGAAGCTTTCTTT
TRBJ1-1,TRBV29-1,TRBD1,-,CSVGTGVGAFF,TGCAGCGTGGGGACAGGGGTCGGAGCTTTCTTT
TRBJ2-3,TRBV24-1,TRBD2,-,CATSDRGVTRDTQYF,TGTGCCACCAGTGACCGGGGGGTCACGCGAGATACGCAGTATTTT
TRBJ1-6,TRBV28,-,-,CASAGLRNSPLHF,TGTGCCAGCGCAGGGCTACGGAATTCACCCCTCCACTTT